This TCR beta chain was identified during a study of radiation and T cells in renal cell carcinoma. Study results and caveats: In blood, top tumor clones expanded by 2 weeks, shrinking by 4. Pretreatment tumor biopsies were lacking, so baseline clonotypes are unknown.

V was clipped by 4 bases and J by 2 bases; unmatched bases: 6. There are 14 residues in the CDR3. Germline V CDR1 and CDR2: SGDLS, YYNGEE. This clone was found a few times. As yet, its antigen is unknown. Time point in this sample: baseline pretreatment blood. The treatment here: 15 Gy SBRT to primary tumor, nephrectomy 4 weeks later. Serial blood draws occurred at baseline and 2 and 4 weeks post-SBRT. The patient's renal cell carcinoma had clear cell pathology. TCRdb's copy holds only in-frame clones and misses some; the assay was immunoSEQ multiplex PCR. This sample has more than 95,000 clones, with about four fifths found just once.

This clonotype was sampled from a woman aged 55-70 years with renal cell carcinoma. The V call is TRBV9, the J call TRBJ2-7; TRBD1 aligns across 7 bases. This specimen was blood, taken from a patient whose treatment included radiotherapy and nephrectomy. In DNA, the CDR3 is TGTGCCAGCAGCCCCTGGACAGGTGCCTACGAGCAGTACTTC. Protein: CASSPWTGAYEQYF.